The present TCR beta chain was sequenced within a study of post-analysis software for immune sequencing data. Overall study context: Disease trajectories encompassed relapsing-remitting, secondary progressive and progressive-relapsing multiple sclerosis.

The CDR3 contains 13 residues. Germline V lookup: CDR1 SQVTM, CDR2 ANQGSEA. V gave up 4 bases and J gave up 0 bases, with 9 bases separating them. Study-wide findings and caveats: TRBV5-6, TRBV5-1 and TRBV20-1 were among a handful of TRBV segments more frequent in patients than controls.

On this clonotype itself: Antigen unknown.

cDNA libraries for TCR beta contained unique molecular identifiers. From the PCR reads, TCRdb called clonotypes with MiXCR, one entry per CDR3 protein. In the table there are around 400,000 distinct CDR3 sequences, 35% to 45% of which are singletons. The chain carries TRBV29-1 and TRBJ1-2; D may be TRBD1 (5 bases). What was sequenced was blood. This receptor was taken from a girl between 2 and 10 years old with multiple sclerosis. The CDR3 DNA sequence: TGCAGCGTTGTGCAGGGACCTAACTATGGCTACACCTTC. Translating it yields CSVVQGPNYGYTF.